Listed below are T cell receptor beta chains from one sample, sequenced in a study of blood T cell repertoires in COVID-19. Produced via immunoSEQ multiplex PCR; TCRdb's table is partial and in-frame only. The sample lists about 190,000 clones, approximately 88% occurring once. The specimen sequenced was peripheral blood. The receptors were gathered from a man in his forties with acute or convalescent COVID-19. CDR3s include the opening cysteine and the closing phenylalanine or tryptophan. The order of the fields is D gene, clone size, V gene, J gene, CDR3 DNA, CDR3 protein. D genes are given only for firm matches. The size of a clone is reported for some rows only, either as once, few or many, or as a class for expanded clones.

TRBD1	once	TRBV14	TRBJ2-7	TGTGCCAGCAGCCAAGATCCCCCCAGCATCCCGAGACAGGGGAAAAGCTACGAGCAGTACTTC	CASSQDPPSIPRQGKSYEQYF
TRBD2	-	TRBV4-1	TRBJ2-4	TGCGCCAGCAGCCCTTTGACTAGCGGGGTAACCATTCAGTACTTC	CASSPLTSGVTIQYF
-	-	TRBV5-6	TRBJ2-7	TGTGCCAGCAGCCTACCAAGGCGGGCCGGAACCTACGAGCAGTACTTC	CASSLPRRAGTYEQYF
TRBD2	-	TRBV10-3	TRBJ2-7	TGTGCCATCGGGACTAGCCCCGAGGAGCAGTACTTC	CAIGTSPEEQYF
-	-	TRBV11-2	TRBJ2-7	TGTGCCAGCAGCTTAGGAAAGCGGTACGAGCAGTACTTC	CASSLGKRYEQYF
TRBD1	-	TRBV5-4	TRBJ1-2	TGTGCCAGCAGCCCCCCCCTTCCGGAGACAGGGGATAATGGCTACACCTTC	CASSPPLPETGDNGYTF
TRBD1	-	TRBV7-2	TRBJ1-1	TGTGCCAGCAGCCCGATAAATGGGGACAGGGGGGAAGCTTTCTTT	CASSPINGDRGEAFF
-	-	TRBV11-2	TRBJ1-1	TGTGCCAGCAGCTTGGGGACATACCAGAACACTGAAGCTTTCTTT	CASSLGTYQNTEAFF
-	-	TRBV5-8	TRBJ1-6	TGTGCCAGCAGCTTGCTGGGCGGGAATTCACCCCTCCACTTT	CASSLLGGNSPLHF
TRBD1	-	TRBV7-2	TRBJ1-2	TGTGCCAGCAGCCGCAATGGACAGGCCCCTGGCTACACCTTC	CASSRNGQAPGYTF
TRBD1	-	TRBV11-1	TRBJ1-6	TGTGCCAGCAGCCACAGGGGGAATAATTCACCCCTCCACTTT	CASSHRGNNSPLHF
TRBD1	few	TRBV7-9	TRBJ1-4	TGTGCCAGCAGCGAGACAGGGGGCAGGAATGAAAAACTGTTTTTT	CASSETGGRNEKLFF
-	-	TRBV5-1	TRBJ2-2	TGCGCCAGCAGCTGGGGAGCCAACACCGGGGAGCTGTTTTTT	CASSWGANTGELFF
-	-	TRBV13	TRBJ1-4	TGTGCCAGCAGCTTAGAGGGACACCAAACTAATGAAAAACTGTTTTTT	CASSLEGHQTNEKLFF
-	-	TRBV2	TRBJ1-4	TGTGCCAGCAGGGCTGGGGTCCACTCAGGGAATGAAAAACTGTTTTTT	CASRAGVHSGNEKLFF